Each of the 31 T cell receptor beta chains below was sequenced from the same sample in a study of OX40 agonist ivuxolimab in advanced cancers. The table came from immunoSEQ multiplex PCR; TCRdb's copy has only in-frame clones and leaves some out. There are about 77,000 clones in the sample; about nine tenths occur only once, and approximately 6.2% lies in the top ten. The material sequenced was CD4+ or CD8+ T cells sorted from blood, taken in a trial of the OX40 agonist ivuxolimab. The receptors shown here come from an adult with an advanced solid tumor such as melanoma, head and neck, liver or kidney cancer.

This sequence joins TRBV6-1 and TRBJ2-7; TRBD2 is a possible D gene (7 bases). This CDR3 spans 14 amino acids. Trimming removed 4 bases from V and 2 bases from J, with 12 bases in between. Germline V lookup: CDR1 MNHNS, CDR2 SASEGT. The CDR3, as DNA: TGTGCCAGCAGTGGAGGGGGAGGGACCTACGAGCAGTACTTC. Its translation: CASSGGGGTYEQYF.

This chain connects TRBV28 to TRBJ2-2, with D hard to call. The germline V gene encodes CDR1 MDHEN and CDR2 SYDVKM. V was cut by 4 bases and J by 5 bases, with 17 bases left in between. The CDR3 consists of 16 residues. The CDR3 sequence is CASSWGVSRRTGELFF. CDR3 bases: TGTGCCAGCAGTTGGGGTGTGAGTAGACGGACCGGGGAGCTGTTTTTT.

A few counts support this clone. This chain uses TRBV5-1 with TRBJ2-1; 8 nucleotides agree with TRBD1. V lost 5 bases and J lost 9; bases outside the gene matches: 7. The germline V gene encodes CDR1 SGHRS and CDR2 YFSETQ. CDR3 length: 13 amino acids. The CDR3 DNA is TGCGCCAGCAGTCTAGACAGGGGAGGTGAGCAGTTCTTC. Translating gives CASSLDRGGEQFF.

The CDR3 DNA is TGCGCCAGCAGCTCCCGGGACAGGGGGCGGGTTAGGGAGACCCAGTACTTC. Translating it yields CASSSRDRGRVRETQYF. The genes are TRBV5-1 and TRBJ2-5, with 12 bases that match TRBD1. CDR3 size: 17 residues. Germline values: CDR1 SGHRS, CDR2 YFSETQ. Trimming cost V 3 bases and J 5 bases; bases outside gene matches: 11.

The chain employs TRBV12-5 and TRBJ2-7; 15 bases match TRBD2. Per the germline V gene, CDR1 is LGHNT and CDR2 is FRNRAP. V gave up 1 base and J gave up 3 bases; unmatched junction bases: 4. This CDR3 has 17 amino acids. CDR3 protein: CASGLGQGLAGGYEQYF. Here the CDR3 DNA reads TGTGCTAGTGGTTTGGGCCAGGGACTAGCGGGAGGCTACGAGCAGTACTTC.

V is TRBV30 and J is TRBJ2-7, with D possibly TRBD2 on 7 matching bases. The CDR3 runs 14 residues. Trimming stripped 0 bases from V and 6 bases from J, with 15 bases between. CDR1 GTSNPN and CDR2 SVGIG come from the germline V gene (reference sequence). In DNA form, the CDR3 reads TGTGCCTGGAGTGTATATGGGGGGGCCGTCGAGCAGTACTTC. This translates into CAWSVYGGAVEQYF.

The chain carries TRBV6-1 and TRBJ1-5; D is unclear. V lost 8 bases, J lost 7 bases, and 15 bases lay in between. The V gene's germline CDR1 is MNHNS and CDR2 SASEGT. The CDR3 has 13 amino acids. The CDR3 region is CASFSFGWQPQHF. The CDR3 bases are TGTGCCAGCTTCAGCTTCGGCTGGCAGCCCCAGCATTTT.

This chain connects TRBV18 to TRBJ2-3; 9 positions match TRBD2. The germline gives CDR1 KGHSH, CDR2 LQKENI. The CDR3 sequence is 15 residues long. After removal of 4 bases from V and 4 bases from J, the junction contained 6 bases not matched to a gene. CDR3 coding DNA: TGTGCCAGCTCACTGGCTAGCGGGAAGGCAGATACGCAGTATTTT. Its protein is CASSLASGKADTQYF. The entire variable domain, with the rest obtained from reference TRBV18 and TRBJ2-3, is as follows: NAGVMQNPRHLVRRRGQEARLRCSPMKGHSHVYWYRQLPEEGLKFMVYLQKENIIDESGMPKERFSAEFPKEGPSILRIQQVVRGDSAAYFCASSLASGKADTQYFGPGTRLTVL.

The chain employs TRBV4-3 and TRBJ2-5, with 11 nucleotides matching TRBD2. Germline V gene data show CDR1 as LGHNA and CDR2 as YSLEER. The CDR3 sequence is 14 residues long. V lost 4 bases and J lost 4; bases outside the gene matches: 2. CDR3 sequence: CASSPGTSGETQYF. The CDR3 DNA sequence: TGCGCCAGCAGCCCGGGGACTAGCGGAGAGACCCAGTACTTC.

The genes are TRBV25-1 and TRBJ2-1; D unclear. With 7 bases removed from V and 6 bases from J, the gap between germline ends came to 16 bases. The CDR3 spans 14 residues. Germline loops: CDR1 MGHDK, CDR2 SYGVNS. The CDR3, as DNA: TGTGCCAGCACGCTTGACGTCTGGGGCAATGAGCAGTTCTTC. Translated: CASTLDVWGNEQFF.

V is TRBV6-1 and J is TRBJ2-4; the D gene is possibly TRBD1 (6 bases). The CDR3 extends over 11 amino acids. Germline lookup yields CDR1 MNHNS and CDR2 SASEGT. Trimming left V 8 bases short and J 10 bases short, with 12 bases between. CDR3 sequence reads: CASLRQDIQYF. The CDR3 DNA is TGTGCCAGCCTGAGACAGGATATTCAGTACTTC.

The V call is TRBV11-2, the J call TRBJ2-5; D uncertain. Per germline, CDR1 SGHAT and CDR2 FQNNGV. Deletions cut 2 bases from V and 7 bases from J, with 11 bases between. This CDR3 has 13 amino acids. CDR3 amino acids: CASSLSPLRTQYF. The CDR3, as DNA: TGTGCCAGCAGCTTATCTCCCCTCCGGACCCAGTACTTC.

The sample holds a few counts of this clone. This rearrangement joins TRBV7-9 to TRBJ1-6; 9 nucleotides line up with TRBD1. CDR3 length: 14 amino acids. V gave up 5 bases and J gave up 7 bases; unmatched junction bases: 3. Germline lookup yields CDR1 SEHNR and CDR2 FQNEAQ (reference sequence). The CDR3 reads CASSPGQGNSPLHF. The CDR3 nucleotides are TGTGCCAGCAGCCCCGGACAGGGGAATTCACCCCTCCACTTT. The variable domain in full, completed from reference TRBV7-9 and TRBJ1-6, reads DTGVSQNPRHKITKRGQNVTFRCDPISEHNRLYWYRQTLGQGPEFLTYFQNEAQLEKSRLLSDRFSAERPKGSFSTLEIQRTEQGDSAMYLCASSPGQGNSPLHFGNGTRLTVT.

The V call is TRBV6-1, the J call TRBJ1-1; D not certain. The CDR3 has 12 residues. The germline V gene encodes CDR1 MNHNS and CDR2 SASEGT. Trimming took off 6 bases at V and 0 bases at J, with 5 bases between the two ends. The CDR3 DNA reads TGTGCCAGCAGCGCAGTGAACACTGAAGCTTTCTTT. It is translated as CASSAVNTEAFF.

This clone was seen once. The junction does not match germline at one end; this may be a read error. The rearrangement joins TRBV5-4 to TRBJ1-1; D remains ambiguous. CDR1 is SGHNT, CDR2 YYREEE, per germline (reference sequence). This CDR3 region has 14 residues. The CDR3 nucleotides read TGCGCCAGCAGCCTCAAGATGAAGAACACTGAAGCTTTCTTT. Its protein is CASSLKMKNTEAFF.

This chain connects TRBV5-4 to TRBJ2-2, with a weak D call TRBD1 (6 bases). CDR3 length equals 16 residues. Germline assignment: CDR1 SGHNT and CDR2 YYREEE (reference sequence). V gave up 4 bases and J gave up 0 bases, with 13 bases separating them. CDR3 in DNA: TGTGCCAGCAGCACCGCCGGGACAACGAACACCGGGGAGCTGTTTTTT. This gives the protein CASSTAGTTNTGELFF.

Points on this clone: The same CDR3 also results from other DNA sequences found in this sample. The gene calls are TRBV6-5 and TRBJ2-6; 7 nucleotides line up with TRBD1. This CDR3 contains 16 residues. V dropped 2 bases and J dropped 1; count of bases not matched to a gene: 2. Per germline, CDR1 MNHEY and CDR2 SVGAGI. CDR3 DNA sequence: TGTGCCAGCAGTTACGCCAGGGGGTCTGGGGCCAACGTCCTGACTTTC. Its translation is CASSYARGSGANVLTF.

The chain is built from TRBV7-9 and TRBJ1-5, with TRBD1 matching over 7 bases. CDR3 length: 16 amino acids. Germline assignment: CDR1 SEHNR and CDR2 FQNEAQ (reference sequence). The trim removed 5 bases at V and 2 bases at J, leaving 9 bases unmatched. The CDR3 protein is CASSDRQGLGNQPQHF. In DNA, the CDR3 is TGTGCCAGCAGCGACCGACAGGGATTAGGCAATCAGCCCCAGCATTTT.

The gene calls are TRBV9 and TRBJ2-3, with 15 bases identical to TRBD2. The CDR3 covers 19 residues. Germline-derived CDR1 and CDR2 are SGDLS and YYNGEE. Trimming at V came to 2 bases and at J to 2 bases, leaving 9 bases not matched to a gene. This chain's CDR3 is CASSVRGGTSGRITDTQYF. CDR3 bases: TGTGCCAGCAGCGTTCGCGGGGGGACTAGCGGGAGGATCACAGATACGCAGTATTTT.

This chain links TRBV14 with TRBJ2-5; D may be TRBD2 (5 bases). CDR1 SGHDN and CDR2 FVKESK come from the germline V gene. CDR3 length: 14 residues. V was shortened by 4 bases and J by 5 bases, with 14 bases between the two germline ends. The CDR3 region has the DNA TGTGCCAGCAGCCTACGCCGGGGTACGGAGACCCAGTACTTC. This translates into CASSLRRGTETQYF.

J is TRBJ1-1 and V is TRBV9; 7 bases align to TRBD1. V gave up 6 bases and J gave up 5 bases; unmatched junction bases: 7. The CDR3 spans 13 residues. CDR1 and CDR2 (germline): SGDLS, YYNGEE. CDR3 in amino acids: CASTRTGQTEAFF. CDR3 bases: TGTGCCAGCACGCGGACAGGTCAAACTGAAGCTTTCTTT.

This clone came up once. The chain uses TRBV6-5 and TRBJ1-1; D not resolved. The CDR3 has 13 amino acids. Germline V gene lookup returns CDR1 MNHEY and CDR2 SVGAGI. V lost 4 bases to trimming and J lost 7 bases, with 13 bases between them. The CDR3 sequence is CASSSRPRDEAFF. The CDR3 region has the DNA TGTGCCAGCAGTTCTCGACCTAGGGATGAAGCTTTCTTT.

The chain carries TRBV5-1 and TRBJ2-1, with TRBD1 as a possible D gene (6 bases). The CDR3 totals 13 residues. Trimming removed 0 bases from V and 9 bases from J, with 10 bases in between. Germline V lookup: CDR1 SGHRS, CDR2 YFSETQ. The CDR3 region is CASSLASRGEQFF. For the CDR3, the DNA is TGCGCCAGCAGCTTGGCCAGCAGGGGTGAGCAGTTCTTC.

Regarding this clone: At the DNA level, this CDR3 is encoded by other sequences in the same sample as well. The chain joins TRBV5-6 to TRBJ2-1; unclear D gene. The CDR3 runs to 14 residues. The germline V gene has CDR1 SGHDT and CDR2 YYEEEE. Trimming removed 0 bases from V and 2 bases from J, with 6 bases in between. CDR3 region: CASSLAGTYNEQFF. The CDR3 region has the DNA TGTGCCAGCAGCTTGGCGGGTACCTACAATGAGCAGTTCTTC.

CDR3 DNA: TGTGCCAGCAGTCCTCCCGACAGGGGCCCTACCTCTGGAAACACCATATATTTT. Amino acid sequence: CASSPPDRGPTSGNTIYF. The chain uses TRBV28 and TRBJ1-3; 8 nucleotides line up with TRBD1. CDR1 is MDHEN and CDR2 is SYDVKM in the germline V gene. CDR3 length: 18 residues. The junction had 12 bases not matched to a gene; V was cut back by 5 bases and J by 0 bases. Filled out from reference TRBV28 and TRBJ1-3, the complete variable domain reads DVKVTQSSRYLVKRTGEKVFLECVQDMDHENMFWYRQDPGLGLRLIYFSYDVKMKEKGDIPEGYSVSREKKERFSLILESASTNQTSMYLCASSPPDRGPTSGNTIYFGEGSWLTVV.

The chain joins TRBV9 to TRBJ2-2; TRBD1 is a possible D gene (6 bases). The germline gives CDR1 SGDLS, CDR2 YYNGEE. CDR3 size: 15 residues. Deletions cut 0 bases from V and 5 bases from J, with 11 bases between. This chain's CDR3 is CASSVELRGTGELFF. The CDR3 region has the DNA TGTGCCAGCAGCGTAGAACTGAGGGGGACCGGGGAGCTGTTTTTT.

CDR3 bases: TGTGCCAGCAGTCCGGGGGGTGATCAGCCCCAGCATTTT. Residues: CASSPGGDQPQHF. The V and J genes are TRBV6-5 and TRBJ1-5, with a possible D match to TRBD1 (5 bases). CDR3 size: 13 residues. The germline gives CDR1 MNHEY, CDR2 SVGAGI. Trimming shortened V by 5 bases and J by 5 bases, and 10 bases separated the two germline ends.

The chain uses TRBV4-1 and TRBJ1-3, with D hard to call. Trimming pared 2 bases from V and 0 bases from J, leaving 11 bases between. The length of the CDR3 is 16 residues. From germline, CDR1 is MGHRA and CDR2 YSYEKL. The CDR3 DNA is TGCGCCAGCAGCCAACAGGTAACTCACTCTGGAAACACCATATATTTT. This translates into CASSQQVTHSGNTIYF.

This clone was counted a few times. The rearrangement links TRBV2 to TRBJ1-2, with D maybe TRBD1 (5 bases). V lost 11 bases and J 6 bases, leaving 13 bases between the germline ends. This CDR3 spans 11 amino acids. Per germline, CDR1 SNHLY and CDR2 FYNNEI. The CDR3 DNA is TGTGCCCGAGGGGCGGTCGATGGCTACACCTTC. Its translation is CARGAVDGYTF. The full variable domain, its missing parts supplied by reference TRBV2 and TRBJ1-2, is EPEVTQTPSHQVTQMGQEVILRCVPISNHLYFYWYRQILGQKVEFLVSFYNNEISEKSEIFDDQFSVERPDGSNFTLKIRSTKLEDSAMYFCARGAVDGYTFGSGTRLTVV.

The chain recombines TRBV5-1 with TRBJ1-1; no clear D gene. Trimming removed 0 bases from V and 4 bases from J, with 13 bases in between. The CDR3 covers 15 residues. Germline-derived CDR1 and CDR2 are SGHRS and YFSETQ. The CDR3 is CASSLGLVGGTEAFF. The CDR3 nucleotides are TGCGCCAGCAGCTTGGGCCTTGTGGGTGGCACTGAAGCTTTCTTT.

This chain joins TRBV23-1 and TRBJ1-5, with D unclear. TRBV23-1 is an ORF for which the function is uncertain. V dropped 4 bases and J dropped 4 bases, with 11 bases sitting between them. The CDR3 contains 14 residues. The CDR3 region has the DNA TGCGCCAGCAGTCGACCCAGGAGTAATCAGCCCCAGCATTTT. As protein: CASSRPRSNQPQHF.